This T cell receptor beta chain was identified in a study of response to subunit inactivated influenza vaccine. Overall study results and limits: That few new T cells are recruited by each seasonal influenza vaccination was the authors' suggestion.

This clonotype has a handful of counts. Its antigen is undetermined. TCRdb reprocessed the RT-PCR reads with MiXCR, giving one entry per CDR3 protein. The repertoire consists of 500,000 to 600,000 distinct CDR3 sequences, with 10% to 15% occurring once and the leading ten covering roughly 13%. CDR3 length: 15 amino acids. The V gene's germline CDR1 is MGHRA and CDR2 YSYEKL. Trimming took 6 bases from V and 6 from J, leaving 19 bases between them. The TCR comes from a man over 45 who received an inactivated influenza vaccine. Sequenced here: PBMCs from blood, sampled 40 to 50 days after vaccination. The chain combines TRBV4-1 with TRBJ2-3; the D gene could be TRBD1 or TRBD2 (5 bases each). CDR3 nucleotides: TGCGCCAGCAGGCTCACTAGGGACCCAGTGGATACGCAGTATTTT. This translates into CASRLTRDPVDTQYF.